One and the same sample provided the 21 T cell receptor beta chains below, sequenced in a study of blood T cell repertoires in COVID-19. TCRdb's copy holds only in-frame clones and misses some; the assay was immunoSEQ multiplex PCR. The sample shows more than 200,000 clones, around 85% of them seen only once. The material sequenced was peripheral blood. These receptors were obtained from a woman aged 80 or over with acute or convalescent COVID-19.

J is TRBJ2-5 and V is TRBV7-2; D is undetermined. Germline V gene sequence: CDR1 SGHTA, CDR2 FQGNSA. The CDR3 has 13 amino acids. Trimming took 1 base from V and 2 from J, leaving 5 bases between them. The CDR3 nucleotides read TGTGCCAGCAGCTTAGTACTTCAAGAGACCCAGTACTTC. Translating gives CASSLVLQETQYF.

The V gene is TRBV7-2, the J gene TRBJ2-7; 7 positions agree with TRBD1. J gave up 0 bases and V 5 bases, and 10 bases lay outside the gene matches. The CDR3 totals 16 residues. The germline V gene encodes CDR1 SGHTA and CDR2 FQGNSA. The chain's CDR3 is CASSHYLRQGSYEQYF. The CDR3 DNA is TGTGCCAGCAGCCATTACCTGAGACAGGGCTCCTACGAGCAGTACTTC. Combining the CDR3 with reference TRBV7-2 and TRBJ2-7 gives the whole variable domain GAGVSQSPSNKVTEKGKDVELRCDPISGHTALYWYRQSLGQGLEFLIYFQGNSAPDKSGLPSDRFSAERTGGSVSTLTIQRTQQEDSAVYLCASSHYLRQGSYEQYFGPGTRLTVT.

Here the CDR3 reads CASSLASGVNEKLFF. The CDR3 bases are TGTGCCAGCAGCTTGGCCTCAGGGGTAAATGAAAAACTGTTTTTT. V and J are TRBV5-5 and TRBJ1-4; perhaps TRBD1 as D (6 bases). The germline V and J ends were trimmed by 0 bases and 5 bases, with 11 bases remaining between them. The CDR3 sequence is 15 residues long. Per the germline V gene, CDR1 is SGHKS and CDR2 is YYEKEE (reference sequence).

This clone showed up just a few times. This chain links TRBV5-1 with TRBJ2-5; the match to TRBD1 covers 10 bases. The CDR3 is 16 amino acids. J lost 4 bases, V lost 0 bases, and 6 bases had no gene match. Germline V gene sequence: CDR1 SGHRS, CDR2 YFSETQ. The CDR3: CASSLGTGGLGETQYF. The CDR3 nucleotides are TGCGCCAGCAGCTTGGGGACAGGGGGGCTGGGAGAGACCCAGTACTTC.

The V gene is TRBV5-1, the J gene TRBJ2-1; D perhaps matches TRBD1 (6 bases). The V end was cut by 7 bases, the J end by 4 bases, with 18 bases between. This CDR3 is 15 amino acids long. Per the germline V gene, CDR1 is SGHRS and CDR2 is YFSETQ. The CDR3 here is CASVLTGTSYNEQFF. The CDR3 DNA follows: TGCGCCAGCGTCCTTACCGGGACATCTTACAATGAGCAGTTCTTC. Together with reference TRBV5-1 and TRBJ2-1, the CDR3 gives the full variable domain: KAGVTQTPRYLIKTRGQQVTLSCSPISGHRSVSWYQQTPGQGLQFLFEYFSETQRNKGNFPGRFSGRQFSNSRSEMNVSTLELGDSALYLCASVLTGTSYNEQFFGPGTRLTVL.

The J gene is TRBJ1-1, the V gene TRBV6-5; D is undetermined. CDR1 and CDR2 (germline): MNHEY, SVGAGI. This CDR3 has 14 residues. V was trimmed by 6 bases and J by 2 bases, leaving 13 bases between them. Here the CDR3 DNA reads TGTGCCAGCAGAGAGGGCTATCCAAACACTGAAGCTTTCTTT. Its protein is CASREGYPNTEAFF.

V is TRBV11-2 and J is TRBJ1-2, with unresolved D. The CDR3 extends over 13 amino acids. Germline V lookup: CDR1 SGHAT, CDR2 FQNNGV. V was shortened by 5 bases and J by 3 bases, with 10 bases between the two germline ends. The CDR3 DNA reads as TGTGCCAGCAGCCCTAGCTCAGACTATGGCTACACCTTC. This encodes CASSPSSDYGYTF.

The rearrangement joins TRBV6-1 to TRBJ1-1; D not certain. Germline CDR1 MNHNS, CDR2 SASEGT. V shed 3 bases and J shed 12 bases, with 11 bases lying between them. This CDR3 contains 11 residues. The CDR3 here is CASSDPRPTFF. Written as DNA, the CDR3 is TGTGCCAGCAGTGACCCTAGACCTACTTTCTTT.

This chain links TRBV27 with TRBJ2-1; TRBD2 aligns across 8 bases. V gave up 8 bases and J gave up 1 base; unmatched junction bases: 7. CDR1 is MNHEY and CDR2 is SMNVEV in the germline V gene (reference sequence). The CDR3 extends over 15 amino acids. The CDR3 loop reads CASHARGGSYNEQFF. CDR3 coding DNA: TGTGCCAGCCACGCCCGGGGGGGGTCCTACAATGAGCAGTTCTTC.

Turning to this clone: Other DNA sequences in the same sample also yield this CDR3. V and J are TRBV5-1 and TRBJ2-5; 7 bases align to TRBD1. Germline lookup yields CDR1 SGHRS and CDR2 YFSETQ. The junction had 5 bases not matched to a gene; V was cut back by 4 bases and J by 2 bases. The CDR3 is 14 amino acids. CDR3 protein: CASSLGTVQETQYF. CDR3 bases: TGCGCCAGCAGCCTAGGGACAGTACAAGAGACCCAGTACTTC.

The rearrangement uses TRBV5-5 and TRBJ1-1; D unclear. V lost 6 bases and J lost 1, with 22 bases in between. The length of the CDR3 is 17 residues. Germline V lookup: CDR1 SGHKS, CDR2 YYEKEE (reference sequence). The CDR3 spells CASNLPLGPGGNTEAFF. In DNA form, the CDR3 reads TGTGCCAGCAACCTACCCCTGGGTCCAGGAGGGAACACTGAAGCTTTCTTT.

This clone was seen a few times. The rearrangement uses TRBV9 and TRBJ1-4; maybe TRBD1 (6 bases). Trimming removed 3 bases at V and 7 bases at J, with 16 bases between. The CDR3 has 15 residues. Germline assignment: CDR1 SGDLS and CDR2 YYNGEE. The CDR3 DNA follows: TGTGCCAGCAGCGGATCGGGGGGCGCGAGTGAAAAACTGTTTTTT. It yields the protein CASSGSGGASEKLFF.

The rearrangement joins TRBV28 to TRBJ2-7, with TRBD1 matching over 7 bases. CDR3 length: 13 residues. With 8 bases clipped from V and 0 bases from J, the junction kept 4 bases outside the gene matches. CDR1 is MDHEN and CDR2 is SYDVKM in the germline V gene. The CDR3 DNA follows: TGTGCCAGCCGGGGACAGAACTCCTACGAGCAGTACTTC. This translates into CASRGQNSYEQYF.

This clone was recorded a few times. The chain recombines TRBV7-8 with TRBJ2-3, with D tentatively TRBD1 (6 bases). This CDR3 region has 15 residues. The germline V and J ends were trimmed by 5 bases and 2 bases, with 14 bases remaining between them. Germline lookup yields CDR1 SGHVS and CDR2 FQNEAQ. The CDR3 DNA is TGTGCCAGCAGCCGAAGCACAGGGAACACAGATACGCAGTATTTT. This encodes CASSRSTGNTDTQYF.

The chain couples TRBV5-5 to TRBJ2-5; TRBD1 agrees at 10 bases. The CDR3 contains 17 residues. Losses at the gene ends were 0 bases for V and 4 bases for J; bases not matched to a gene: 9. The germline V gene encodes CDR1 SGHKS and CDR2 YYEKEE (reference sequence). CDR3 DNA: TGTGCCAGCAGCTTGGCCGGTATCCGGGACAGGGGAGAGACCCAGTACTTC. Translating gives CASSLAGIRDRGETQYF.

The sample holds many counts of this clone. The CDR3: CASSHDSANYGYTF. Here the CDR3 DNA reads TGTGCCAGCAGCCACGACAGTGCTAACTATGGCTACACCTTC. The chain couples TRBV6-2 or TRBV6-3 to TRBJ1-2; D might be TRBD1 (5 bases). The CDR3 covers 14 residues. Germline-derived CDR1 and CDR2 are MNHEY and SVGEGT. V was cut by 6 bases and J by 0 bases, with 11 bases left in between.

The sample holds a few counts of this clone. This chain connects TRBV6-1 to TRBJ2-3; 14 nucleotides line up with TRBD2. With 2 bases clipped from V and 3 bases from J, the junction kept 7 bases outside the gene matches. The germline CDR1 and CDR2 sequences are MNHNS and SASEGT. The CDR3 consists of 18 residues. The DNA for the CDR3 is TGTGCCAGCAGTGAATTTGGGACTAGCGGGGGTGGGACAGATACGCAGTATTTT. It yields the protein CASSEFGTSGGGTDTQYF.

This clone has ten or more counts. The chain recombines TRBV6-5 with TRBJ1-2; 7 bases are a match to TRBD1. The V gene's germline CDR1 is MNHEY and CDR2 SVGAGI. The CDR3 covers 14 residues. Germline trimming cut 2 bases from V and 8 bases from J; bases unmatched to any gene: 8. The chain's CDR3 is CASSYRSRGSGYTF. The CDR3 DNA reads TGTGCCAGCAGTTACCGCTCCAGGGGGAGCGGCTACACCTTC.

The genes are TRBV6-6 and TRBJ2-7; weak D call: TRBD1 (5 bases). CDR1 and CDR2 from the germline V gene are MNHNY and SVGAGI (reference sequence). V lost 6 bases and J lost 2, with 17 bases in between. The CDR3 contains 15 residues. The CDR3 nucleotides are TGTGCCAGCAGCCCAACAGGAGCCTTTACCTACGAGCAGTACTTC. It codes for CASSPTGAFTYEQYF.

This chain uses TRBV5-1 with TRBJ1-1, with D possibly matching TRBD1 (6 bases). This CDR3 spans 14 amino acids. Looked up from germline, CDR1 is SGHRS and CDR2 is YFSETQ. The germline V and J ends were trimmed by 7 bases and 6 bases, with 19 bases remaining between them. CDR3 sequence reads: CASQRDIYFAEAFF. The CDR3 coding sequence is TGCGCCAGCCAGAGGGACATATATTTTGCTGAAGCTTTCTTT.

In DNA, the CDR3 is TGTGCCTGGAGTGTACAGCAGGGAAACTATGGCTACACCTTC. Translated, it gives CAWSVQQGNYGYTF. The gene calls are TRBV30 and TRBJ1-2, with a tentative D call TRBD1 (5 bases). V was shortened by 0 bases and J by 2 bases, with 10 bases between the two germline ends. CDR3 length equals 14 residues. Germline V gene lookup returns CDR1 GTSNPN and CDR2 SVGIG (reference sequence).